The rows below give T cell receptor beta chains drawn from one sample of a study of T cell responses to AZD1222 COVID-19 vaccine. Generated by immunoSEQ multiplex PCR, the TCRdb table keeps only in-frame clones and is missing some. The sample has 80,000 to 100,000 clones; around nine tenths are singletons. Here the sequenced sample was peripheral blood, taken 28 days after the second AZD1222 dose. The receptors derive from an adult who received the AZD1222 COVID-19 vaccine. CDR3s include the opening cysteine and the closing phenylalanine or tryptophan. Fields, in order: D gene, V gene, J gene, clone size, CDR3 DNA, CDR3 protein. D genes are given only for firm matches. Clone size, where shown, is once, few, many, or a class for clones that have expanded.

TRBD1	TRBV12-3/TRBV12-4	TRBJ1-1	-	TGTGCCAGCAGACGGGACAGGGGGGGTTCTTTCTTT	CASRRDRGGSFF
TRBD1	TRBV6-5	TRBJ2-7	-	TGTGCCACGAGGACAGGGGAGTACTCCTACGAGCAGTACTTC	CATRTGEYSYEQYF
-	TRBV9	TRBJ1-4	-	TGTGCCAGCAGCGTAGGATCAACTAATGAAAAACTGTTTTTT	CASSVGSTNEKLFF
-	TRBV23-1	TRBJ2-7	few	TGCGCCAGCAGTCACGGAGGGGGGAAGGGACCCTACGAGCAGTACTTC	CASSHGGGKGPYEQYF
-	TRBV11-2	TRBJ2-1	-	TGTGCCAGCAGCTTAGTCCGCGGCAGTTCCTACAATGAGCAGTTCTTC	CASSLVRGSSYNEQFF
-	TRBV5-1	TRBJ2-5	-	TGCGCCAGCAGCTTGGAGTCTTTTTGGGAGACCCAGTACTTC	CASSLESFWETQYF
TRBD1	TRBV28	TRBJ2-7	-	TGTGCCAGCAGTTTATCCGGGACAGGGGGCAACTACGAGCAGTACTTC	CASSLSGTGGNYEQYF
-	TRBV21-1	TRBJ1-1	-	TGTGCCAGCAGCCCCCAGACCATTGAAGCTTTCTTT	CASSPQTIEAFF
TRBD1	TRBV14	TRBJ1-3	-	TGTGCCAGCAGCCAAGCCCAGGACAGGTATTCTGGAAACACCATATATTTT	CASSQAQDRYSGNTIYF
TRBD1	TRBV5-5	TRBJ2-7	-	TGTGCCAGCAGCTCGCTCGGGACAGGGGTCTACGAGCAGTACTTC	CASSSLGTGVYEQYF
-	TRBV28	TRBJ1-1	once	TGTGCCAGCAGTGGGTCGGGGTGGGGGAGCACTGAAGCTTTCTTT	CASSGSGWGSTEAFF
-	TRBV6-2/TRBV6-3	TRBJ1-4	-	TGTGCCAGCAGTCACACCAGAGGAGGGCCTGATGAAAAACTGTTTTTT	CASSHTRGGPDEKLFF
TRBD2	TRBV6-5	TRBJ2-3	once	TGTGCCAGCATAGGTGGCGGGGGATTCACAGATACGCAGTATTTT	CASIGGGGFTDTQYF
-	TRBV19	TRBJ1-2	-	TGTGCCAGTAGTATAGGGGGCCGTCCCGGGTATGGCTACACCTTC	CASSIGGRPGYGYTF
TRBD2	TRBV28	TRBJ2-2	medium-sized	TGTGCCAGCAGTCCGGGACTACCCCCCGGGGAGCTGTTTTTT	CASSPGLPPGELFF
-	TRBV9	TRBJ1-6	-	TGTGCCAGCAGCGTGGGACTGACTAATTCACCCCTCCACTTT	CASSVGLTNSPLHF
-	TRBV5-4	TRBJ2-7	-	TGTGCCAGCAGCTACCGGGACAACGAGCAGTACTTC	CASSYRDNEQYF
-	TRBV5-1	TRBJ1-1	once	TGCGCCAGCAGGGGCCTTGGAGGGATGGGTGAAGCTTTCTTT	CASRGLGGMGEAFF
TRBD1	TRBV2	TRBJ2-1	few	TGTGCCAGCAGTCAAAGAGGTGGACAGGGGGCCGGTGAGCAGTTCTTC	CASSQRGGQGAGEQFF
TRBD2	TRBV7-2	TRBJ2-1	once	TGTGCCAGCAGCTCGAGCGGGGGCCCCTCGGTAAGGCAGTTCTTC	CASSSSGGPSVRQFF
-	TRBV13	TRBJ2-7	-	TGTGCCAGCAGCCACCGGGACACCCCCTACGAGCAGTACTTC	CASSHRDTPYEQYF
TRBD1	TRBV9	TRBJ1-2	-	TGTGCCAGCAGCCCCGGGACAGCTAACTATGGCTACACCTTC	CASSPGTANYGYTF
-	TRBV6-5	TRBJ2-7	medium-sized	TGTGCCAGCAGTTACTCGAACGGCGGAGGCGAGCAGTACTTC	CASSYSNGGGEQYF
-	TRBV5-1	TRBJ2-1	-	TGCGCCAGCAGCTTGGAGGGTGGCTCCTACAATGAGCAGTTCTTC	CASSLEGGSYNEQFF
TRBD1	TRBV28	TRBJ1-2	-	TGTGCCAGCAGATACGGACAGGGACGCTATGGCTACACCTTC	CASRYGQGRYGYTF
-	TRBV14	TRBJ2-3	-	TGTGCCAGCAGGGAGAGGTCCACAGATACGCAGTATTTT	CASRERSTDTQYF
TRBD2	TRBV7-2	TRBJ2-1	-	TGTGCCAGCAGCCCCCCGACTAGCGGGGGGGCACATGAGCAGTTCTTC	CASSPPTSGGAHEQFF
TRBD2	TRBV12-5	TRBJ2-3	-	TGTGCTAGTGGCCCGGGACTAGCGGGGGACACAGATACGCAGTATTTT	CASGPGLAGDTDTQYF
-	TRBV7-3	TRBJ1-6	few	TGTGCCAGCAGCTTAACAAGGGACCTTAATTCACCCCTCCACTTT	CASSLTRDLNSPLHF
-	TRBV6-5	TRBJ2-1	-	TGTGCCAGCAGTTACTCCGGGCTCGGTGTTGAGCAGTTCTTC	CASSYSGLGVEQFF
-	TRBV1	TRBJ1-6	-	TGCACCAGCAGCCAAGATCGTCTCCGCTTCTATAATTCACCCCTCCACTTT	CTSSQDRLRFYNSPLHF
-	TRBV21-1	TRBJ1-2	-	TGTGCCAGCAGCAAAGAGGGAGGGAACTATGGCTACACCTTC	CASSKEGGNYGYTF
TRBD1	TRBV4-3	TRBJ2-7	-	TGCGCCAGCAGCCAATATGGGGACAGATACGAGCAGTACTTC	CASSQYGDRYEQYF
TRBD1	TRBV18	TRBJ1-5	-	TGTGCCAGCTCACAGTCCCGGGACAGGGGCCAGCCCCAGCATTTT	CASSQSRDRGQPQHF
TRBD1	TRBV4-3	TRBJ2-1	-	TGCGCCAGCAGCTCCCTACAGGGGGCGGCCTACAATGAGCAGTTCTTC	CASSSLQGAAYNEQFF
-	TRBV28	TRBJ1-3	once	TGTGCCAGCGGCGGAGGGGTTTTCTCCTCTGGAAACACCATATATTTT	CASGGGVFSSGNTIYF
TRBD2	TRBV5-1	TRBJ2-5	once	TGCGCCAGCAGCTTGGAGCGGGGGGCTTCACAAGAGACCCAGTACTTC	CASSLERGASQETQYF
-	TRBV30	TRBJ1-4	-	TGTGCCTGGGGCAAGGGAGGGGCTGATGAAAAACTGTTTTTT	CAWGKGGADEKLFF
-	TRBV28	TRBJ2-5	once	TGTGCCAGCAGCCTTCTCCTCCGGGAGACCCAGTACTTC	CASSLLLRETQYF
-	TRBV3-1/TRBV3-2	TRBJ1-4	few	TGTGCCACCGGGTGGGAGAATGAAAAACTGTTTTTT	CATGWENEKLFF
-	TRBV19	TRBJ1-2	-	TGTGCCAGTAGTAAGCAGGGCGACCTTAACTATGGCTACACCTTC	CASSKQGDLNYGYTF
-	TRBV5-1	TRBJ2-2	-	TGCGCCAGCAGCTGGGACGGGGACACCGGGGAGCTGTTTTTT	CASSWDGDTGELFF
TRBD1	TRBV9	TRBJ2-3	once	TGTGCCAGCAGCTCGGACAGGGAAGGCACAGATACGCAGTATTTT	CASSSDREGTDTQYF
TRBD1	TRBV6-2/TRBV6-3	TRBJ1-5	-	TGTGCCAGCAGTTCGATATACAACCGGGACAGGGCCGTTTATAGCAATCAGCCCCAGCATTTT	CASSSIYNRDRAVYSNQPQHF